This entry concerns a single T cell receptor (beta chain). The antigen remains unidentified. The method for making cDNA was 5'RACE, and it used 10-nucleotide random UMIs. TCRdb ran MiXCR on the 5' RACE reads and lists one entry per CDR3 protein. The data show 55,000 to 60,000 distinct CDR3 sequences, roughly 3.2% seen once. This specimen belongs to a study of neurological immune-mediated disorders. Findings of the study overall: None of the CDR3 amino acid sequences in expanded clones turned up in more than one subject, which points to private repertoires in all groups. HTLV-1-associated myelopathy had the most TCR clonal expansion, and multiple sclerosis had the least, less than healthy controls.

The CDR3 has 15 amino acids. CDR1 WNHNN and CDR2 SYGVQD come from the germline V gene (reference sequence). V lost 0 bases, J lost 7 bases, and 5 bases stayed unmatched. The chain has TRBV10-1 and TRBJ2-7, with 11 bases matching TRBD1. The sequenced sample consisted of PBMCs. The receptor was derived from a woman aged 25 to 39 with multiple sclerosis. CDR3 protein: CASSESGQGAVEQYF. The DNA of the CDR3 is TGCGCCAGCAGTGAGTCTGGACAGGGGGCTGTAGAGCAGTACTTC.